This T cell receptor beta chain was retrieved from a study of blood T cells in healthy people across ages. Broader study findings: A roughly linear age-dependent decrease characterized TCR beta diversity per million T cells. Unsorted PBMCs blocked a conclusive comparison of naive and antigen-experienced cells.

Together with a sample-barcoded 5' primer, a J-beta primer mix was included in a second PCR lasting roughly 7 to 11 cycles. TCRdb re-analysed the 5' RACE reads in MiXCR, keeping a single row per CDR3 protein. This sample yields around 1,900,000 distinct CDR3 sequences, of which about two fifths are seen a single time; roughly 23% belongs to the top ten. No fewer than 6 micrograms of total RNA were isolated from every sample. V lost 5 bases, J lost 2 bases, and 13 bases lay in between. CDR3 size: 15 residues. Germline CDR1 and CDR2: PRHDT and FYEKMQ (reference sequence). Of note for this clonotype: Its target is unknown.

The sequence was obtained from a human donor in good health. The specimen sequenced was blood. V is TRBV13 and J is TRBJ2-1; the D is unclear. CDR3 residues: CASSPRTDTYNEQFF. The CDR3, as DNA: TGTGCCAGCAGCCCCCGGACGGATACCTACAATGAGCAGTTCTTC.